The 6 T cell receptor beta chains presented below share a single source sample, sequenced in a study of blood T cell repertoires in COVID-19. The method was immunoSEQ multiplex PCR; TCRdb's version includes in-frame clones alone and lacks a portion of them. The table lists approximately 150,000 clones, approximately 85% of them singletons. Input material: peripheral blood. The source is a man between 65 and 80 years old with acute or convalescent COVID-19.

The J gene is TRBJ1-1, the V gene TRBV19; 8 nucleotides match TRBD1. Germline V gene lookup returns CDR1 LNHDA and CDR2 SQIVND (reference sequence). The CDR3 consists of 15 residues. J lost 4 bases, V lost 5 bases, and 9 bases had no gene match. This CDR3 is CASSFTGGWVTEAFF. For the CDR3, the DNA is TGTGCCAGTAGTTTCACAGGGGGATGGGTCACTGAAGCTTTCTTT.

The genes are TRBV6-5 and TRBJ2-5, with 11 bases identical to TRBD2. The J segment lost 3 bases and the V segment lost 2 bases, leaving 5 bases of the junction unmatched. This CDR3 has 16 amino acids. CDR1 and CDR2 from the germline V gene are MNHEY and SVGAGI. The DNA of the CDR3 is TGTGCCAGCAGTTACCCCGGGACTAGCGGCAAAGAGACCCAGTACTTC. Translation: CASSYPGTSGKETQYF.

V and J are TRBV3-1 (or the pseudogene TRBV3-2) and TRBJ2-1, with 10 bases that match TRBD2. The CDR3 contains 16 residues. The V gene's germline CDR1 is LGHDT and CDR2 YNNKEL (reference sequence). V lost 0 bases and J lost 8; bases outside the gene matches: 7. The CDR3 reads CASSQDSSGRAYEQFF. In DNA, the CDR3 is TGTGCCAGCAGCCAAGATTCAAGCGGGAGGGCATATGAGCAGTTCTTC.

This clone was seen more than once but under ten times. The rearrangement links TRBV7-2 to TRBJ2-5, with 9 nucleotides matching TRBD2. J gave up 5 bases and V 0 bases, and 7 bases lay outside the gene matches. The CDR3 has 16 amino acids. Germline values: CDR1 SGHTA, CDR2 FQGNSA. CDR3 sequence (DNA): TGTGCCAGCAGCTTAGCGCGAATGGCGGGGGGGGAGACCCAGTACTTC. Protein: CASSLARMAGGETQYF.

The gene calls are TRBV14 and TRBJ2-3; 7 nucleotides align to TRBD2. The V and J ends lost 4 bases and 8 bases, in that order; junction bases with no gene match: 3. CDR3 size: 12 residues. Germline CDR1 is SGHDN and CDR2 is FVKESK. CDR3 nucleotides: TGTGCCAGCAGCCCCCCGGGAGGTACGCAGTATTTT. Amino acid sequence: CASSPPGGTQYF.

CDR3 sequence reads: CASSIAGGGKYGYTF. The CDR3 DNA reads TGTGCCAGTAGTATAGCAGGGGGCGGCAAGTATGGCTACACCTTC. The chain combines TRBV19 with TRBJ1-2; 8 bases align to TRBD1. CDR3 length: 15 amino acids. J was trimmed by 5 bases and V by 1 base; bases with no gene match: 6. Germline V CDR1 and CDR2: LNHDA, SQIVND (reference sequence).